The 10 T cell receptor beta chains presented below share a single source sample, sequenced in a study of cytomegalovirus exposure and HLA in healthy donors. Primers: 60 Vbeta forward and 13 Jbeta reverse. The data were produced by immunoSEQ multiplex PCR, yet TCRdb's version contains in-frame clones alone and is incomplete. The profile shows some 130,000 clones, over 60% of them singletons. The sequenced material came from PBMCs. The receptors come from a man aged 30 to 39 in good health and CMV-seronegative.

The sample holds a few counts of this clone. V is TRBV11-1 and J is TRBJ2-5; D is unresolved. The CDR3 is 11 amino acids. CDR1 and CDR2 (germline): SGHAT, FQDESV (reference sequence). V was shortened by 5 bases and J by 2 bases, with 3 bases between the two germline ends. The CDR3 loop is CASSTQETQYF. The DNA of the CDR3 is TGTGCCAGCAGCACTCAAGAGACCCAGTACTTC.

DNA for the CDR3: TGTGCCAGTACCCCGTGGGCAGGGATGAGCAATCAGCCCCAGCATTTT. Residues: CASTPWAGMSNQPQHF. The rearrangement uses TRBV19 and TRBJ1-5; D is possibly TRBD1 (5 bases). Trimming removed 7 bases from V and 1 base from J, with 17 bases in between. This CDR3 region has 16 residues. In germline, CDR1 is LNHDA, CDR2 SQIVND (reference sequence).

The chain is built from TRBV7-9 and TRBJ2-3; 10 nucleotides align to TRBD2. Germline V gene data show CDR1 as SEHNR and CDR2 as FQNEAQ (reference sequence). V shed 1 base, J shed 3 bases, and the junction held 1 base outside the gene matches. This CDR3 is built from 15 residues. The CDR3, as DNA: TGTGCCAGCAGCTTAGAGCGGGAGGGGACAGATACGCAGTATTTT. It yields the protein CASSLEREGTDTQYF.

The genes are TRBV15 and TRBJ2-1, with D perhaps TRBD1 (6 bases). The germline CDR1 and CDR2 sequences are LNHNV and YYDKDF (reference sequence). Trimming pared 2 bases from V and 7 bases from J, leaving 15 bases between. The CDR3 sequence is 15 residues long. The CDR3: CATSRLDTGYNEQFF. DNA of the CDR3: TGTGCCACCAGCAGACTTGATACAGGGTATAATGAGCAGTTCTTC.

Only a few counts were recorded for this clone. The chain carries TRBV11-2 and TRBJ2-4; perhaps TRBD1 as D (6 bases). Deletions cut 5 bases from V and 2 bases from J, with 16 bases between. There are 16 residues in the CDR3. The germline V gene has CDR1 SGHAT and CDR2 FQNNGV. CDR3 bases: TGTGCCAGCAGCCGCTGGTTGGGGGCGACCAAAAACATTCAGTACTTC. Encoded protein: CASSRWLGATKNIQYF.

In its sample, this clone was seen a few times. This chain joins TRBV4-2 and TRBJ2-2; D perhaps matches TRBD2 (6 bases). The CDR3 extends over 16 amino acids. The V gene's germline CDR1 is LGHNA and CDR2 YNFKEQ. V lost 4 bases and J lost 3, with 15 bases in between. For the CDR3, the DNA is TGTGCCAGCAGCCCCACGAAGGCGGGGTACACCGGGGAGCTGTTTTTT. This codes for CASSPTKAGYTGELFF.

This chain joins TRBV5-4 and TRBJ2-6, with TRBD1 matching 9 bases. The CDR3 contains 16 residues. Germline V gives CDR1 SGHNT, CDR2 YYREEE (reference sequence). Trimming took 4 bases from V and 2 from J; bases not matched to a gene: 4. The CDR3 here is CASSGRDRAGANVLTF. Written as DNA, the CDR3 is TGTGCCAGCAGCGGCCGGGACAGGGCTGGGGCCAACGTCCTGACTTTC.

This clone was observed a few times. V usage is TRBV6-5 and J usage is TRBJ2-7; TRBD1 matches 12 bases. This CDR3 has 16 residues. Germline V gene sequence: CDR1 MNHEY, CDR2 SVGAGI. The J segment lost 5 bases and the V segment lost 0 bases, leaving 5 bases of the junction unmatched. CDR3 protein: CASSYSGGTGGHEQYF. The CDR3 region has the DNA TGTGCCAGCAGTTACTCCGGGGGGACAGGGGGCCACGAGCAGTACTTC.

This rearrangement joins TRBV28 to TRBJ2-1; 7 bases fit TRBD2. V shed 5 bases, J shed 4 bases, and the junction held 14 bases outside the gene matches. Germline V lookup: CDR1 MDHEN, CDR2 SYDVKM. The CDR3 covers 17 residues. The DNA for the CDR3 is TGTGCCAGCAGTCTACCCACCGGGCGGGAGTTGTACAATGAGCAGTTCTTC. Its translation is CASSLPTGRELYNEQFF.

The chain links TRBV2 to TRBJ1-1; D not certain. Germline lookup yields CDR1 SNHLY and CDR2 FYNNEI. The CDR3 extends over 14 amino acids. Trimming stripped 2 bases from V and 8 bases from J, with 15 bases between. The CDR3 is CASSERVAETEAFF. As DNA, the CDR3 is TGTGCCAGCAGTGAACGGGTCGCAGAGACCGAAGCTTTCTTT.